This entry describes one TCR beta chain. This sample stems from a study of immune evolution from preneoplasia to lung adenocarcinoma. Overall study: HLA loss of heterozygosity: about 7% AIS, about 15% MIA, about 35% ADC, none AAH.

Using immunoSEQ multiplex PCR, the repertoire was profiled, and TCRdb retains in-frame clones only, with some absent. The sample has about 9,500 clones; around 90% are singletons. This TCR derives from a person aged 65 to 85 with invasive lung adenocarcinoma. The material sequenced was FFPE invasive lung adenocarcinoma tissue.

CDR3 sequence: CASSEVVGPQHF. CDR3 nucleotides: TGTGCCAGCAGTGAAGTGGTGGGGCCCCAGCATTTT. The chain carries TRBV6-1 and TRBJ1-5; D remains ambiguous. Germline CDR1 reads MNHNS; CDR2 reads SASEGT. This CDR3 has 12 residues. Trimming left V 1 base short and J 9 bases short, with 7 bases between.